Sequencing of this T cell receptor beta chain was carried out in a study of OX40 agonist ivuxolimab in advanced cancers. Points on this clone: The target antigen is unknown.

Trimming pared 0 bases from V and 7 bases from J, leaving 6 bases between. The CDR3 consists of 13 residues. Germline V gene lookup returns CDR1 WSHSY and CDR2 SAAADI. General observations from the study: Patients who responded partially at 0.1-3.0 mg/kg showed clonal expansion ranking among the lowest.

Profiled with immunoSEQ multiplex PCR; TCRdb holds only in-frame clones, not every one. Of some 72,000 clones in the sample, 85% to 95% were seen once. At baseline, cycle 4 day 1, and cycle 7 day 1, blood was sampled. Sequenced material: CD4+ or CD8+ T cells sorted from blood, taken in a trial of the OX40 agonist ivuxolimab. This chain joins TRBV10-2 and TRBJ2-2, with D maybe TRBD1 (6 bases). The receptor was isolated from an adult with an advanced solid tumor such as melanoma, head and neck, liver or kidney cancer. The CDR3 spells CASSESGGGELFF. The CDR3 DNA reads TGCGCCAGCAGTGAGTCAGGGGGCGGGGAGCTGTTTTTT.